These T cell receptor beta chains were read from a single sample in a study of OX40 agonist ivuxolimab in advanced cancers. Generated by immunoSEQ multiplex PCR, the TCRdb table keeps only in-frame clones and is missing some. The sample includes more than 25,000 clones, 70% to 90% of them seen just once. Sequencing used CD4+ or CD8+ T cells sorted from blood, obtained in a trial of the OX40 agonist ivuxolimab. Source of these receptors: an adult with an advanced solid tumor such as melanoma, head and neck, liver or kidney cancer. Both conserved end residues are part of each CDR3. A D gene is named only where the DNA matches it firmly. Expanded clones get a size class; other rows say once, few or many, or leave the size out.

D | J | V | size | CDR3 | DNA
TRBD1 | TRBJ1-1 | TRBV7-9 | medium-sized | CASRGPRQGLSSMNTEAFF | TGTGCCAGCAGGGGACCGAGACAGGGGCTCTCGTCGATGAACACTGAAGCTTTCTTT
TRBD2 | TRBJ2-1 | TRBV29-1 | once | CSADSGNEQFF | TGCAGCGCCGATAGCGGGAATGAGCAGTTCTTC
TRBD2 | TRBJ2-7 | TRBV6-5 | once | CASSYSFSGRVYEQYF | TGTGCCAGCAGTTACTCATTTAGCGGGAGGGTCTACGAGCAGTACTTC
- | TRBJ1-1 | TRBV7-8 | - | CASSAGSMNTEAFF | TGTGCCAGCAGCGCCGGGTCTATGAACACTGAAGCTTTCTTT
- | TRBJ2-7 | TRBV6-5 | - | CASSYGVGLTYEQYF | TGTGCCAGCAGTTACGGGGTCGGGTTAACCTACGAGCAGTACTTC
- | TRBJ2-7 | TRBV13 | - | CASSLRGMHEQYF | TGTGCCAGCAGCTTGAGGGGGATGCACGAGCAGTACTTC
TRBD1 | TRBJ2-7 | TRBV11-2 | - | CASSLGTGIYEQYF | TGTGCCAGCAGCTTAGGGACAGGCATTTACGAGCAGTACTTC
- | TRBJ2-1 | TRBV5-6 | - | CASSLGDPEQFF | TGTGCCAGCAGCTTGGGGGATCCCGAGCAGTTCTTC
- | TRBJ2-3 | TRBV6-5 | - | CASSYSGTDTQYF | TGTGCCAGCAGTTACTCGGGGACAGATACGCAGTATTTT
- | TRBJ2-2 | TRBV4-1 | - | CASSQDHGAGNTGELFF | TGCGCCAGCAGCCAAGATCACGGTGCAGGGAACACCGGGGAGCTGTTTTTT
TRBD2 | TRBJ2-7 | TRBV11-2 | - | CASSLGTRGYEQYF | TGTGCCAGCAGCTTAGGGACTAGAGGCTACGAGCAGTACTTC
- | TRBJ2-7 | TRBV5-4 | - | CASSPGRGSGYEQYF | TGTGCCAGCAGCCCCGGTCGGGGTAGCGGCTACGAGCAGTACTTC
- | TRBJ2-3 | TRBV27 | - | CASSLSRPDTQYF | TGTGCCAGCAGTTTATCGAGACCAGATACGCAGTATTTT
- | TRBJ1-3 | TRBV5-5 | - | CASSLETGSGNTIYF | TGTGCCAGCAGCTTGGAGACAGGCTCTGGAAACACCATATATTTT
- | TRBJ2-2 | TRBV13 | - | CASSFGTGELFF | TGTGCCAGCAGCTTTGGTACCGGGGAGCTGTTTTTT
TRBD2 | TRBJ2-7 | TRBV6-1 | - | CASSEGVTSVTYEQYF | TGTGCCAGCAGTGAAGGGGTGACTAGCGTCACCTACGAGCAGTACTTC
TRBD2 | TRBJ2-1 | TRBV6-1 | - | CASSGSGGHNEQFF | TGTGCCAGCAGTGGTAGCGGGGGACACAATGAGCAGTTCTTC
- | TRBJ1-1 | TRBV4-1 | few | CASSQLSAGNTEAFF | TGCGCCAGCAGCCAACTATCGGCAGGAAACACTGAAGCTTTCTTT
- | TRBJ2-7 | TRBV6-1 | - | CASSDLFYEQYF | TGTGCCAGCAGTGATTTATTCTACGAGCAGTACTTC
TRBD2 | TRBJ2-7 | TRBV27 | - | CASSLLFSGNHYEQYF | TGTGCCAGCAGTTTATTGTTCAGCGGGAACCACTACGAGCAGTACTTC
TRBD1 | TRBJ2-7 | TRBV5-1 | - | CASSDGDRGLREQYF | TGCGCCAGCAGCGATGGGGACAGGGGGCTGCGGGAGCAGTACTTC
TRBD1 | TRBJ1-1 | TRBV11-2 | - | CASSSTGDTEAFF | TGTGCCAGCAGCTCGACAGGGGACACTGAAGCTTTCTTT
- | TRBJ2-5 | TRBV5-1 | - | CASSLARGLQETQYF | TGCGCCAGCAGCTTGGCAAGGGGCTTACAAGAGACCCAGTACTTC
TRBD1 | TRBJ1-5 | TRBV5-8 | - | CASSSRQGPISESGQPQHF | TGTGCCAGCAGCTCAAGACAGGGTCCTATTTCTGAAAGTGGGCAGCCCCAGCATTTT
- | TRBJ2-1 | TRBV10-2 | - | CASYGRGANNEQFF | TGCGCCAGCTACGGTCGGGGAGCGAACAATGAGCAGTTCTTC
- | TRBJ2-2 | TRBV27 | once | CASSLLDRMGTGELFF | TGTGCCAGCAGTTTACTCGACAGGATGGGCACCGGGGAGCTGTTTTTT
- | TRBJ2-4 | TRBV6-1 | once | CASSDRIENIQYF | TGTGCCAGCAGTGATCGGATCGAAAACATTCAGTACTTC
TRBD2 | TRBJ2-7 | TRBV30 | - | CAWSGVTSRDYEQYF | TGTGCCTGGAGTGGAGTGACTAGCAGAGACTACGAGCAGTACTTC
- | TRBJ2-5 | TRBV4-3 | - | CASSRTEWETQYF | TGCGCCAGCAGCCGAACGGAGTGGGAGACCCAGTACTTC
- | TRBJ2-1 | TRBV25-1 | - | CASSQGAAYNEQFF | TGTGCCAGCTCACAGGGAGCGGCCTACAATGAGCAGTTCTTC
- | TRBJ2-3 | TRBV12-5 | - | CASGPERTDTQYF | TGTGCTAGTGGTCCTGAACGGACAGATACGCAGTATTTT
- | TRBJ2-5 | TRBV28 | - | CASSYGLETQYF | TGTGCCAGCAGCTACGGGCTGGAGACCCAGTACTTC
TRBD1 | TRBJ1-5 | TRBV28 | - | CASSLGGQVYQPQHF | TGTGCCAGCAGTTTAGGGGGACAGGTCTATCAGCCCCAGCATTTT
- | TRBJ2-3 | TRBV4-2 | - | CASAEGRASTDTQYF | TGTGCCAGTGCTGAGGGCAGGGCTAGCACAGATACGCAGTATTTT
- | TRBJ2-2 | TRBV6-5 | - | CASSTPGGELFF | TGTGCCAGCAGTACTCCGGGGGGGGAGCTGTTTTTT
TRBD1 | TRBJ2-1 | TRBV7-9 | - | CASSPPGGLGNEQFF | TGTGCCAGCAGCCCGCCAGGGGGTCTGGGCAATGAGCAGTTCTTC
- | TRBJ2-3 | TRBV4-3 | - | CASSQESPRENPDTQYF | TGCGCCAGCAGCCAAGAGTCACCCCGGGAGAACCCAGATACGCAGTATTTT
- | TRBJ1-1 | TRBV6-5 | - | CASSPTGGWGEAFF | TGTGCCAGCAGTCCCACGGGAGGATGGGGTGAAGCTTTCTTT
TRBD1 | TRBJ2-5 | TRBV7-8 | - | CASSSRTGGSETQYF | TGTGCCAGCAGCTCAAGGACAGGGGGGTCGGAGACCCAGTACTTC
- | TRBJ2-1 | TRBV27 | once | CASSLTGFNEQFF | TGTGCCAGCAGTTTGACTGGTTTCAATGAGCAGTTCTTC
- | TRBJ2-1 | TRBV27 | - | CASSFKRNHNEQFF | TGTGCCAGCAGTTTCAAGCGAAACCACAATGAGCAGTTCTTC
- | TRBJ1-1 | TRBV30 | - | CAWSPQQGRNTEAFF | TGTGCCTGGAGTCCGCAACAAGGACGTAACACTGAAGCTTTCTTT
TRBD1 | TRBJ2-7 | TRBV12-5 | - | CASGLTATGGNEGTSRYF | TGTGCTAGTGGTTTGACCGCGACAGGGGGGAATGAAGGTACGAGCCGGTACTTC
- | TRBJ1-6 | TRBV29-1 | - | CSARGKDSHSPLHF | TGCAGCGCCCGCGGTAAGGACAGCCATTCACCCCTCCACTTT
- | TRBJ2-5 | TRBV28 | - | CASSLSIGGRGETQYF | TGTGCCAGCAGTTTATCCATTGGAGGCCGGGGTGAGACCCAGTACTTC
- | TRBJ2-7 | TRBV11-2 | - | CASSLWAGAGEQYF | TGTGCCAGCAGCTTATGGGCTGGGGCTGGCGAGCAGTACTTC
- | TRBJ2-1 | TRBV6-6 | - | CASSKRQAYNEQFF | TGTGCCAGCAGTAAAAGACAGGCCTACAATGAGCAGTTCTTC
TRBD2 | TRBJ2-2 | TRBV19 | - | CASSATRTSGARRELFF | TGTGCCAGTAGTGCGACTAGGACTAGCGGGGCGCGCCGGGAGCTGTTTTTT
TRBD1 | TRBJ1-5 | TRBV7-9 | - | CASSFVGTGGNQPQHF | TGTGCCAGCAGCTTTGTCGGGACAGGGGGCAATCAGCCCCAGCATTTT
- | TRBJ2-1 | TRBV9 | - | CASSVEGEQQFF | TGTGCCAGCAGCGTAGAAGGGGAACAGCAGTTCTTC
TRBD2 | TRBJ2-3 | TRBV28 | - | CASSALAGVSSDTQYF | TGTGCCAGCAGTGCACTAGCGGGAGTCAGCTCAGATACGCAGTATTTT
- | TRBJ2-1 | TRBV6-5 | - | CASSAGTPRDEQFF | TGTGCCAGCAGTGCCGGGACCCCGCGCGATGAGCAGTTCTTC
- | TRBJ1-4 | TRBV19 | - | CASSKVTGRKNEKLFF | TGTGCCAGTTCAAAAGTGACAGGAAGGAAGAATGAAAAACTGTTTTTT
- | TRBJ2-7 | TRBV27 | medium-sized | CASSLGLPLYEQYF | TGTGCCAGCAGTTTAGGGCTGCCTCTATACGAGCAGTACTTC
- | TRBJ2-1 | TRBV7-9 | few | CASSSGNEQFF | TGTGCCAGCAGCTCGGGCAATGAGCAGTTCTTC